These T cell receptor beta chains were read from a single sample in a study of blood T cells in healthy people across ages. From the 5' RACE reads, TCRdb called clonotypes with MiXCR, one entry per CDR3 protein. The repertoire holds about 1.6 million distinct CDR3 sequences, with about 31% as singletons. The sample was blood. These receptors were obtained from a woman aged 25 to 39 in good health. The CDR3 runs from the conserved cysteine through the conserved F or W. A D gene is named only where the DNA matches it firmly. Not all rows give a size; the values are once, few, many and, for expanded clones, a class.

d_gene,v_gene,j_gene,abundance,CDR3nt,CDR3aa
NA,TRBV4-1,TRBJ1-5,few,TGCGCCAGCAGCCAATATGTAGGAAATCAGCCCCAGCATTTT,CASSQYVGNQPQHF
NA,TRBV5-1,TRBJ1-2,few,TGCGCCAGCAGCTTGAACGTAGACGGGGGCCTTCAACGGGGTGGCTACACCTTC,CASSLNVDGGLQRGGYTF
TRBD1,TRBV6-5,TRBJ1-2,NA,TGTGCCAGCAGTTACTCGTTGCGCCGAGACAGGGACGGCTACACCTTC,CASSYSLRRDRDGYTF
NA,TRBV20-1,TRBJ2-5,NA,TGCAGTGCGGGGTGGCCGGTTGAGACCCAGTACTTC,CSAGWPVETQYF
NA,TRBV20-1,TRBJ1-1,once,TGCAGTGCTAGAAAAGGGCACCTGAACACTGAAACTTTCTTT,CSARKGHLNTETFF
NA,TRBV5-1,TRBJ2-6,few,TGCGCCAGCAGCCCTGCCCTGGGGGGTCCCCCCTCTCTTGTGGCCAACGTCCTGACTTTC,CASSPALGGPPSLVANVLTF
NA,TRBV20-1,TRBJ2-1,NA,TGCAGTGCTCTGGGGCCATTCAAAGGTGAGCAGTTCTTC,CSALGPFKGEQFF
NA,TRBV9,TRBJ2-3,few,TGTGCCAGCAGCACACGGGTTGGAGGGCACACAGATACGCAGTATTTT,CASSTRVGGHTDTQYF
NA,TRBV20-1,TRBJ2-1,NA,TGCAGTGCTAGAGGCGCTAGCTGGACGTACAATGAGCAGTTCTTC,CSARGASWTYNEQFF
NA,TRBV27,TRBJ2-1,few,TGTGCCAGCAGTTTATACGCAACCGACAATGAGCAGTTCTTC,CASSLYATDNEQFF
NA,TRBV20-1,TRBJ2-3,NA,TGCAGTGCTAGGTTAGTCCGGGGCAATCACGAAGATACGCAGTATTTT,CSARLVRGNHEDTQYF
TRBD2,TRBV12-3/TRBV12-4,TRBJ2-5,few,TGTGCCAGCTGGGGAAGCGGGAGTGGGGAGACCCAGTACTTC,CASWGSGSGETQYF
NA,TRBV6-1,TRBJ1-1,few,TGTGCCAGCCGGGAGTTCACTGAAGCTTTCTTT,CASREFTEAFF
NA,TRBV27,TRBJ2-1,few,TGTGCCAGCAGTGGTCGGGGGCTAGCGGCCAATGAGCAGTTCTTC,CASSGRGLAANEQFF
NA,TRBV15,TRBJ2-3,NA,TGTGCCACCAGCAGAGATGCGTTCAGGGGAACAGATACGCAGTATTTT,CATSRDAFRGTDTQYF
NA,TRBV28,TRBJ1-1,NA,TGTGCCAGCGGCCCCTACGGGGGGAACACTGAAGCTTTCTTT,CASGPYGGNTEAFF
TRBD2,TRBV28,TRBJ2-7,once,TGTGCCAGCAGTTGTACTAGCGGGATAGACGAGCAGTACTTC,CASSCTSGIDEQYF
NA,TRBV12-3/TRBV12-4,TRBJ2-7,NA,TGTGCCAGCAGTCAGCGGACAGTTACCTACGAGCAGTACTTC,CASSQRTVTYEQYF
NA,TRBV28,TRBJ2-4,NA,TGTGCCAGCAGTTTACCCGCTGGGGGTCTAGCCAAAAACATTCAGTACTTC,CASSLPAGGLAKNIQYF
TRBD1,TRBV4-1,TRBJ2-1,NA,TGCGCCAGCAGCCAGGGGACAGGGTTGAATGAGCAGTTCTTC,CASSQGTGLNEQFF
TRBD2,TRBV3-1,TRBJ2-1,NA,TGTGCCAGCAGCCAAGACACAGCGGGGGGCCTCTACAATGAGCAGTTCTTC,CASSQDTAGGLYNEQFF
NA,TRBV20-1,TRBJ1-2,NA,TGCAGTGCTAGCTTGCGTCAGGGGAATCCTAACTATGGCTACACCTTC,CSASLRQGNPNYGYTF
NA,TRBV12-3/TRBV12-4,TRBJ1-1,NA,TGTGCCAGCAGTACGACGGAAAGTCTGAACACTGAAGCTTTCTTT,CASSTTESLNTEAFF
NA,TRBV6-2/TRBV6-3,TRBJ1-6,few,TGTGCCAGCAGTACCCAGGACACACACTCCTATAATTCACCCCTCCACTTT,CASSTQDTHSYNSPLHF
NA,TRBV18,TRBJ2-7,few,TGTGCCAGCTCACCACCGACGGGGACCATTGGCGAGCAGTACTTC,CASSPPTGTIGEQYF
TRBD2,TRBV15,TRBJ2-3,NA,TGTACCACCAGCAGAGAGAGGACTAGCGGGGGTCTAACAGATACGCAGTATTTT,CTTSRERTSGGLTDTQYF
TRBD2,TRBV12-3/TRBV12-4,TRBJ2-7,few,TGTGCCAGCAGTCCTCCTCTGACTAGCGGGAGGACCTACGAGCAGTACTTC,CASSPPLTSGRTYEQYF
NA,TRBV20-1,TRBJ2-4,NA,TGCAGTGCTAGACCTAGAGACATTCAGTACTTC,CSARPRDIQYF
NA,TRBV7-9,TRBJ2-7,few,TGTGCCAGCAGCACCCGGCCACCAACCACCGAGCAGTACTTC,CASSTRPPTTEQYF
NA,TRBV6-2/TRBV6-3,TRBJ2-3,few,TGTGCCAGCAGATGGAGAGATACGCAGTATTTT,CASRWRDTQYF
TRBD2,TRBV15,TRBJ2-7,NA,TGTGCCACCAGCAGAGATCCGGGGGGAGCCGAGCAGTACTTC,CATSRDPGGAEQYF
TRBD2,TRBV6-5,TRBJ2-5,few,TGTGCCAGCAGTTACTCTAGCGGGAGTGTGGTGAATGAGCAGTACTTC,CASSYSSGSVVNEQYF
NA,TRBV5-1,TRBJ1-2,NA,TGCGCCAGCAGCTTGGCGGCGGCAGACAAGAACTATGGCTACACCTTC,CASSLAAADKNYGYTF
NA,TRBV7-9,TRBJ2-7,NA,TGTGCCAGCAGCGCAGACAAGCCCTACGAGCGGTACTTC,CASSADKPYERYF
TRBD2,TRBV9,TRBJ2-7,NA,TGTGCCAGCAGCGTAGACGGACTAGCTGTCACCGAGCAGTACTTC,CASSVDGLAVTEQYF
TRBD1,TRBV9,TRBJ2-1,few,TGTGCCAGCAGCGTAGACGCGGGCCAGGGGGCACACGAGCAGTTCTTC,CASSVDAGQGAHEQFF
NA,TRBV7-2,TRBJ1-2,few,TGTGCCAGCAGCTTTGTTCCAGGGGATGACTATGGCTACACCTTC,CASSFVPGDDYGYTF
NA,TRBV20-1,TRBJ2-2,NA,TGCAGTGCTAGAGATCCAGAGACGAACACCGGGGAGCTGTTTTTT,CSARDPETNTGELFF
NA,TRBV7-6,TRBJ2-5,few,TGTGCCTGCAGCCACTTGGACGGAGGGGCGGAGACCCAGTACTTC,CACSHLDGGAETQYF
TRBD1,TRBV20-1,TRBJ2-5,NA,TGCAGTGCGGACGTTAACAGGGGCCGAACCCAAGAGACCCAGTACTTC,CSADVNRGRTQETQYF
NA,TRBV10-3,TRBJ2-7,NA,TGTGCCACGACCCCGGACACAGACTCCTACGAGCAGTACTTC,CATTPDTDSYEQYF
NA,TRBV7-9,TRBJ2-7,NA,TGTGCCAGCAGCTTAGGGCCAGGGGACCTCTACGAGCAGTACTTC,CASSLGPGDLYEQYF
TRBD2,TRBV20-1,TRBJ2-3,NA,TGCAGTGCCGGGCTTCTAGCGGGGGGCACAGATACGCAGTATTTT,CSAGLLAGGTDTQYF
TRBD2,TRBV27,TRBJ2-5,NA,TGTGCCAGCAGTTCGGGCGGGAGGGCCCGGGAGACCCAGTACTTC,CASSSGGRARETQYF
TRBD2,TRBV29-1,TRBJ2-3,few,TGCAGCGTTGAAGGTCTGACTAGCGGGGGCCGAGGAGATACGCAGTATTTT,CSVEGLTSGGRGDTQYF
TRBD1,TRBV9,TRBJ2-1,few,TGTGCCAGCAGCGCCAACAGGGGGTATGGCGATGAGCAGTTCTTC,CASSANRGYGDEQFF
NA,TRBV4-1,TRBJ1-1,NA,TGCGCCAGCAGCCAAGAAGGGGTATTGAACACTGAAGCTTTCTTT,CASSQEGVLNTEAFF
NA,TRBV10-3,TRBJ2-1,few,TGTGCCATCAGTGAGTCGGCGGGTAGCTCCTACAATGAGCAGTTCTTC,CAISESAGSSYNEQFF
TRBD1,TRBV11-2,TRBJ1-6,NA,TGTGCCAGCAGCTTAGAACCCAGGGGGTCAAGCTCACCCCTCCACTTT,CASSLEPRGSSSPLHF
NA,TRBV29-1,TRBJ2-5,few,TGCAGCGTTGCGTCCCAGGGGTTGGGTGAGACCCAGTACTTC,CSVASQGLGETQYF
NA,TRBV4-1,TRBJ2-7,many,TGCGCCAGCAGCCCGGGACGGGACTACGAGCAGTACTTC,CASSPGRDYEQYF
TRBD2,TRBV11-2,TRBJ2-7,NA,TGTGCCAGCAGCCCCCCGAGCGGGAATCTGTACGAGCAGTACTTC,CASSPPSGNLYEQYF
NA,TRBV29-1,TRBJ2-1,few,TGCAGCGTTGAAGTGCTCCGGGGGTTGAGGAATGAGCAGTTCTTC,CSVEVLRGLRNEQFF